The 4 T cell receptor beta chains below all came from one sample that was sequenced in a study of cytomegalovirus exposure and HLA in healthy donors listed by TCRdb under 2017. The library was produced with the immunoSEQ multiplex PCR assay. A mixture of 60 forward primers for TCR Vbeta segments and 13 reverse primers for TCR Jbeta segments was used in the multiplex PCR. TCRdb retrieved this table from immuneACCESS and kept in-frame rearrangements only. Not all clones are present; in checked studies, unresolved V genes account for under half, and no reason is known for the remainder. Recorded for this sample are roughly 92,000 clones; around 81% of them occurred a single time. Together, the top ten hold approximately 4.2% of the sample. Sequenced material: PBMCs. The receptor source for this set is a woman between 65 and 79 years old in good health and CMV-seropositive.

The gene calls are TRBV14 and TRBJ2-5; perhaps TRBD1 as D (6 bases). The CDR3 sequence is 14 residues long. V was trimmed by 6 bases and J by 2 bases, leaving 13 bases between them. The germline V gene has CDR1 SGHDN and CDR2 FVKESK. The CDR3 reads CASSLLGQQETQYF. The CDR3 DNA reads as TGTGCCAGCAGTCTTCTCGGACAGCAAGAGACCCAGTACTTC.

This clone was seen just once. V gene TRBV5-6 combines with J gene TRBJ2-1, with D possibly matching TRBD2 (6 bases). This CDR3 region has 16 residues. Germline V gene lookup returns CDR1 SGHDT and CDR2 YYEEEE. Trimming took off 4 bases at V and 2 bases at J, with 16 bases between the two ends. The chain's CDR3 is CASSLLAGTAYNEQFF. The CDR3 nucleotides are TGTGCCAGCAGCCTCCTGGCGGGGACGGCCTACAATGAGCAGTTCTTC. Full variable domain (outside the CDR3, taken from reference TRBV5-6 and TRBJ2-1): DAGVTQSPTHLIKTRGQQVTLRCSPKSGHDTVSWYQQALGQGPQFIFQYYEEEERQRGNFPDRFSGHQFPNYSSELNVNALLLGDSALYLCASSLLAGTAYNEQFFGPGTRLTVL.

The chain recombines TRBV7-3 with TRBJ1-5; the match to TRBD1 covers 9 bases. V dropped 4 bases and J dropped 6; count of bases not matched to a gene: 1. Germline-derived CDR1 and CDR2 are SGHTA and FQGTGA. CDR3 length: 13 residues. The CDR3 loop reads CASSSDRGQPQHF. CDR3 DNA sequence: TGTGCCAGCAGCTCGGACAGGGGTCAGCCCCAGCATTTT.

The genes are TRBV7-3 and TRBJ2-1; the D gene is possibly TRBD2 (6 bases). The CDR3 has 14 amino acids. The ends were cut back, 2 bases at V and 7 bases at J, with 12 bases in the middle. The germline gives CDR1 SGHTA, CDR2 FQGTGA. CDR3 in DNA: TGTGCCAGCAGCTTAGGGAGCGGGCATAATGAGCAGTTCTTC. Translated: CASSLGSGHNEQFF.